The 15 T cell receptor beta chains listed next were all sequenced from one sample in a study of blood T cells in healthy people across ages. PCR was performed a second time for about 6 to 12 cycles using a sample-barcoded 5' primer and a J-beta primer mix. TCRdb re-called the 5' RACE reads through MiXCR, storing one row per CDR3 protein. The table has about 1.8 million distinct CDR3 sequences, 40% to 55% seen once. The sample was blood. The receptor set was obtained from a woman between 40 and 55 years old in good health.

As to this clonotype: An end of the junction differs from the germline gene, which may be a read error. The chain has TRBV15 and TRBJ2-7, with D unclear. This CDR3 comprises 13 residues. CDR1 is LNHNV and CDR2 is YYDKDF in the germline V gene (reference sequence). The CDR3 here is CATSGENSYEQYF. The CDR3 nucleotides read TGTGCCACCAGCGGAGAGAACTCCTACGAGCAGTACTTC.

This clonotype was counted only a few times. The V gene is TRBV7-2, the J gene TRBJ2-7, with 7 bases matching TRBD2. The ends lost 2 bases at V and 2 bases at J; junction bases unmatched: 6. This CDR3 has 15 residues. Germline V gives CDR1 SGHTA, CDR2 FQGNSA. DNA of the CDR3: TGTGCCAGCAGCTTATGGAGTGGGGGGGCCTACGAGCAGTACTTC. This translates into CASSLWSGGAYEQYF.

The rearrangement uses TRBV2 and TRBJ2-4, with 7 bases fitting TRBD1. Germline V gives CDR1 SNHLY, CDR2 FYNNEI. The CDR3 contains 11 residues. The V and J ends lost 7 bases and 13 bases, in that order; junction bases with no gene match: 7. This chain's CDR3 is CASIGRGSQYF. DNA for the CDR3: TGTGCCAGCATCGGCAGGGGGTCACAGTACTTC.

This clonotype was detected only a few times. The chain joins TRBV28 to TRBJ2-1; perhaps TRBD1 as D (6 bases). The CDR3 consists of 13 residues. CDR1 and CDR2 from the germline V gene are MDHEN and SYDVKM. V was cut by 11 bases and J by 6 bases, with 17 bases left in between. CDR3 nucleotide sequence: TGTGCCTGGTTGGGGGCTCCTTCCAATGAGCAGTTCTTC. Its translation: CAWLGAPSNEQFF.

CDR3 nucleotide sequence: TGTGCCAGCAGCCCCAATAGCGGGGGGGCTGAGCAGTACTTC. This codes for CASSPNSGGAEQYF. This chain connects TRBV3-1 to TRBJ2-4, with TRBD2 matching 11 bases. V lost 4 bases to trimming and J lost 13 bases; unmatched junction nucleotides: 9. This CDR3 contains 14 residues. CDR1 is LGHDT, CDR2 YNNKEL, per germline (reference sequence).

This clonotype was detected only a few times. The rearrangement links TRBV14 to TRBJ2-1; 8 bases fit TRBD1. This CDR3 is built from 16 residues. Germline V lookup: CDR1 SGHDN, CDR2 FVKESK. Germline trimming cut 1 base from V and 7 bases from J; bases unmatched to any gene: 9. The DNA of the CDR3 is TGTGCCAGCAGCCAAGCCTGGCAGGGGGCCTTGAATGAGCAGTTCTTC. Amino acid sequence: CASSQAWQGALNEQFF.

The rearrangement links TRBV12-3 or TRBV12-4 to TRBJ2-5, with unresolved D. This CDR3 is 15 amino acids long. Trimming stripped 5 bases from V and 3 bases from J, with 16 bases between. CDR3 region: CASSNTRASKETQYF. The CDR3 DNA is TGTGCCAGCAGTAACACAAGGGCATCGAAAGAGACCCAGTACTTC.

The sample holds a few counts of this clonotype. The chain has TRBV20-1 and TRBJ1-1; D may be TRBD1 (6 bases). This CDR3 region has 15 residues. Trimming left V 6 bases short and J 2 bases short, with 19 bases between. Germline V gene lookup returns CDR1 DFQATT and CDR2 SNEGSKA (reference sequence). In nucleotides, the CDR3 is TGCAGTGCCCTTACATTAGACAGGCCCAACACTGAAGCTTTCTTT. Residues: CSALTLDRPNTEAFF.

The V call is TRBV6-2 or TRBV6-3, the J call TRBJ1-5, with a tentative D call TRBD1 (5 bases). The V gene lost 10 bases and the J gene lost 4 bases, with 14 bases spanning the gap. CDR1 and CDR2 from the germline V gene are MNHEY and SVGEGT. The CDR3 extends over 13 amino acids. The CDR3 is CAIRRGLNQPQHF. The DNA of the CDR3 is TGTGCCATTCGAAGGGGTTTGAATCAGCCCCAGCATTTT.

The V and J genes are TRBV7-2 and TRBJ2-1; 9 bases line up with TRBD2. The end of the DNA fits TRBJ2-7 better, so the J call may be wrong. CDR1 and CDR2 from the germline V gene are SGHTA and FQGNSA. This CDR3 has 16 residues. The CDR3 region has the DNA TGTGCCAGCAGCCCAACGACTAGCGGATTATACAATGAGCAGTACTTC. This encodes CASSPTTSGLYNEQYF.

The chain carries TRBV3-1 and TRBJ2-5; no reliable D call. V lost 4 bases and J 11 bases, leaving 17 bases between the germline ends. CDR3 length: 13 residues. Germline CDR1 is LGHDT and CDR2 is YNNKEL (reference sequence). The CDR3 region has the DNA TGTGCCAGCAGCCGAGATTTCTACAATGAGCAGTACTTC. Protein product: CASSRDFYNEQYF.

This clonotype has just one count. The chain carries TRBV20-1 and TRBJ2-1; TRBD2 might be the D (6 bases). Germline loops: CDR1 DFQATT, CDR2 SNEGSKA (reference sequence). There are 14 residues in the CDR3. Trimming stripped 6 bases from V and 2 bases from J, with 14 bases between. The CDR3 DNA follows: TGCAGTGCCCGGCCGGGGGTTGCCTACAATGAGCAGTTCTTC. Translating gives CSARPGVAYNEQFF.

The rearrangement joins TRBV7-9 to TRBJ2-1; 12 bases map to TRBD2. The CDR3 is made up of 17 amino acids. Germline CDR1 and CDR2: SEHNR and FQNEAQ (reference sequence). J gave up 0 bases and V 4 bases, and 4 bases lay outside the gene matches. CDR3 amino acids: CASSSTSGGSSYNEQFF. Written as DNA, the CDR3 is TGTGCCAGCAGCTCCACTAGCGGGGGGAGCTCCTACAATGAGCAGTTCTTC. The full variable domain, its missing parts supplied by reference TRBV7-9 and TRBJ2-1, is DTGVSQNPRHKITKRGQNVTFRCDPISEHNRLYWYRQTLGQGPEFLTYFQNEAQLEKSRLLSDRFSAERPKGSFSTLEIQRTEQGDSAMYLCASSSTSGGSSYNEQFFGPGTRLTVL.

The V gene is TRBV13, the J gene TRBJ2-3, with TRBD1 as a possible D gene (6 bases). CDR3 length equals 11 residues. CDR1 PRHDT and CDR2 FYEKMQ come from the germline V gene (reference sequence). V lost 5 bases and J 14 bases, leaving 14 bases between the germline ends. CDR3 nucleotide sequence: TGTGCCAGCAGCCAACTAGGGGGACCGTATTTT. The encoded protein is CASSQLGGPYF.

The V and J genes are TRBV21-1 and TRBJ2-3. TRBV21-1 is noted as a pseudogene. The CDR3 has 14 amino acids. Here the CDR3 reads CASSKVGFTDTQYF. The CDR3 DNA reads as TGTGCCAGCAGCAAAGTGGGTTTCACAGATACGCAGTATTTT.